This T cell receptor (beta chain) was identified in a study of blood T cell repertoires in COVID-19. Looking at the study overall: Sites in the United States, Italy and Spain provided acute and convalescent COVID-19 samples.

This CDR3 has 13 residues. Germline lookup yields CDR1 MNHEY and CDR2 SMNVEV (reference sequence). The V gene lost 3 bases and the J gene lost 9 bases, with 12 bases spanning the gap. Per the study methods: From reference gene primer amplification, estimates of nucleated cell counts were derived. The table came from immunoSEQ multiplex PCR; TCRdb's copy has only in-frame clones and leaves some out. The V and J calls and clone size were taken over from that table, and D and trimming were inferred from the DNA. This sample carries around 60,000 clones, around 90% of them seen once, and the ten largest clones take about 13%.

This clonotype originated in a man aged 55 to 70 with active COVID-19. Sequenced material: peripheral blood. The chain links TRBV27 to TRBJ2-1; maybe TRBD2 (5 bases). In DNA, the CDR3 is TGTGCCAGCAGTTTCCCCCGAGGAGGTGAGCAGTTCTTC. Translating it yields CASSFPRGGEQFF.